This passage covers 2 T cell receptor beta chains from one sample sequenced in a study of OX40 agonist ivuxolimab in advanced cancers. Receptor libraries were prepared by the immunoSEQ multiplex PCR assay. TCRdb limited this immuneACCESS table to in-frame rearrangements with V and J called. A share of clones is missing; checked studies link under half to unresolved V genes, and the rest is unexplained. Here the sample has about 50,000 clones; 92% occur a single time. Together, the top ten hold around 6.7% of the sample. The sequencing used CD4+ or CD8+ T cells sorted from blood, collected in a trial of the OX40 agonist ivuxolimab. Receptor source: an adult with an advanced solid tumor such as melanoma, head and neck, liver or kidney cancer.

In the case of this clone: Different DNA sequences within this sample yield the same CDR3. The V call is TRBV27, the J call TRBJ1-5; the D is unclear. The CDR3 loop spans 14 amino acids. Germline loops: CDR1 MNHEY, CDR2 SMNVEV (reference sequence). The ends were cut back, 2 bases at V and 2 bases at J, with 7 bases in the middle. As DNA, the CDR3 is TGTGCCAGCAGTTTAGGCCAGGGCAATCAGCCCCAGCATTTT. Its protein product is CASSLGQGNQPQHF.

V is TRBV2 and J is TRBJ2-1; 9 bases agree with TRBD2. The J segment lost 0 bases and the V segment lost 3 bases, leaving 3 bases of the junction unmatched. Germline lookup yields CDR1 SNHLY and CDR2 FYNNEI. The CDR3 contains 16 residues. CDR3 sequence reads: CASSELAGSSYNEQFF. In DNA form, the CDR3 reads TGTGCCAGCAGTGAGCTAGCGGGAAGCTCCTACAATGAGCAGTTCTTC.